Presented here are 7 T cell receptor beta chains from one specimen sequenced in a study of T cells in pancreatic ductal adenocarcinoma (dated by TCRdb to about 2017). Preparation of the library involved the immunoSEQ multiplex PCR assay. TCRdb holds this immuneACCESS table with in-frame rearrangements only. Some clones are missing; in checked studies, unresolved V genes explain under half, and the rest has no known cause. The sample table contains 15,000 to 20,000 clones; only one count was recorded for around nine tenths of them. The leading ten clones occupy about 0.94% of the sample. The pancreatic ductal adenocarcinoma patients who were selected had gone through surgery without receiving any neoadjuvant therapy. Sequencing was carried out using PBMCs. The receptor set was obtained from a human donor with pancreatic ductal adenocarcinoma.

This chain uses TRBV7-9 with TRBJ1-3, with no clear D. Germline CDR1 and CDR2: SEHNR and FQNEAQ (reference sequence). The CDR3 sequence is 16 residues long. V was pared by 1 base and J by 0 bases, with 10 bases between. CDR3 nucleotides: TGTGCCAGCAGCTTAGTTCATCGCTACTCTGGAAACACCATATATTTT. This codes for CASSLVHRYSGNTIYF.

As for this clone: One end of the junction is discordant with germline, which a read error may explain. The V and J genes are TRBV28 and TRBJ1-2, with TRBD1 as a possible D gene (6 bases). The CDR3 totals 11 residues. Germline V gives CDR1 MDHEN, CDR2 SYDVKM. The CDR3 DNA sequence: TGCCCCTGGGACACCAACTATGGCTACACCTTC. Translating gives CPWDTNYGYTF.

As regards this clone: Germline and junction disagree at one end, which may indicate a read error. This chain uses TRBV6-1 with TRBJ1-2; a weak D match, TRBD1 (6 bases). This CDR3 is 13 amino acids long. Germline CDR1 reads MNHNS; CDR2 reads SASEGT. CDR3 amino acids: CASSEGALYGYSF. The CDR3 region has the DNA TGTGCCAGCAGTGAGGGGGCCCTGTATGGCTACTCCTTC.

The rearrangement joins TRBV18 to TRBJ1-4; 7 nucleotides agree with TRBD1. Germline loops: CDR1 KGHSH, CDR2 LQKENI. Trimming cost V 6 bases and J 8 bases; bases outside gene matches: 15. The CDR3 loop spans 16 amino acids. The CDR3 loop reads CASSQNGQAGKEKLFF. CDR3 in DNA: TGTGCCAGCTCGCAAAATGGACAGGCGGGGAAGGAAAAACTGTTTTTT.

The V and J genes are TRBV29-1 and TRBJ2-7; D may be TRBD2 (6 bases). Deletions cut 6 bases from V and 1 base from J, with 7 bases between. Germline-derived CDR1 and CDR2 are SQVTM and ANQGSEA. There are 11 residues in the CDR3. The CDR3 loop reads CSVEGSYEQYF. The CDR3 DNA reads as TGCAGCGTGGAGGGATCCTACGAGCAGTACTTC.

The chain carries TRBV4-3 and TRBJ2-3; TRBD2 agrees at 13 bases. The CDR3 is made up of 15 amino acids. J lost 3 bases, V lost 6 bases, and 3 bases had no gene match. Germline loops: CDR1 LGHNA, CDR2 YSLEER. CDR3 nucleotides: TGCGCCAGCAGTCGACTAGCGGGGGGTACAGATACGCAGTATTTT. Its translation is CASSRLAGGTDTQYF.

As to this clone: The sample carries other DNA sequences with the same CDR3. The chain couples TRBV7-9 to TRBJ1-1; TRBD1 agrees at 8 bases. There are 12 residues in the CDR3. J gave up 8 bases and V 1 base, and 0 bases lay outside the gene matches. Germline V CDR1 and CDR2: SEHNR, FQNEAQ (reference sequence). The CDR3 sequence: CASSLGQGEAFF. Here the CDR3 DNA reads TGTGCCAGCAGCTTAGGACAGGGGGAAGCTTTCTTT.